This is a list of T cell receptor beta chains from one sample in a study of blood T cell repertoires in COVID-19. Libraries were prepared by immunoSEQ multiplex PCR; TCRdb keeps only in-frame clonotypes and omits some of them. The sample records a few hundred thousand clones, about 85% being singletons. Sequencing was performed on peripheral blood. The origin of the receptors is a woman aged 18 to 35 with acute or convalescent COVID-19. CDR3s leave out the opening cysteine and the closing phenylalanine or tryptophan. The order of the fields is V gene, D gene, CDR3 protein. D genes are given only for firm matches.

>TRBV28|.
ASSRLGPKGLNEQF
>TRBV4-1|.
ASSQAINTEAF
>TRBV9|.
ASSVEQTNSPLH
>TRBV6-1|TRBD2
ASNEAAGGPRETQY
>TRBV6-6|.
ASRPQAVNSPLH
>TRBV29-1|.
SVFGDSYEQY
>TRBV11-2|.
ASSGWGDQETQY
>TRBV29-1|TRBD1
SVAYSRDRAY
>TRBV3-1/TRBV3-2|TRBD1
ASSQRTGGYQETQY
>TRBV19|TRBD1
ASRTPTGDLNYGYT
>TRBV24-1|TRBD1
ATSDHRDRGEKLF
>TRBV18|.
ASSPREFGELF
>TRBV28|.
ASIAGLEQY
>TRBV24-1|.
ATSDQTRGDYGYT
>TRBV24-1|TRBD1
ATSDAPGQGSYEQY
>TRBV3-1/TRBV3-2|TRBD1
ASSQNWDRSIYGYT
>TRBV30|.
AWGPPQAF
>TRBV28|.
ASSLPGVSTEAF
>TRBV5-3|TRBD1
ARSLDRGSPEAF
>TRBV2|.
ASSEQVPVGNTIY
>TRBV10-1|TRBD2
ASSRTSGSYEQY
>TRBV28|.
ASSLWGQDSPLH
>TRBV13|.
ASRRGTDTQY
>TRBV7-9|.
ASSLGQGGGYT
>TRBV5-1|TRBD1
ASSLDPRVGTGAMGGYT
>TRBV27|TRBD1
ASLRLGQRNTIY
>TRBV29-1|.
SFGSSEKLF
>TRBV19|TRBD1
ASRSGQGGHEQY
>TRBV28|TRBD1
ASRGQVGTEAF
>TRBV30|.
AWRAGSAGYNSPLH
>TRBV9|TRBD2
ASSVQREGAYNEQF
>TRBV27|.
ASSWENSPLH
>TRBV19|TRBD1
ASSNGTGFGADTQY